These T cell receptor beta chains were read from a single sample in a study of control samples from healthy donors and cancer patients. Assay: immunoSEQ multiplex PCR; the TCRdb copy retains only in-frame clones and omits some. Here the sample spans around 22,000 clones, more than 80% being singletons. Material: PBMCs. The receptors originated from a man aged 60 to 69 with head and neck cancer. Both conserved end residues are part of each CDR3. The order of the fields is V gene, J gene, D gene, CDR3 protein, CDR3 DNA. The D gene is left open where the match is weak.

TRBV11-2	TRBJ1-2	TRBD1	CASSPGQDYGYTF	TGTGCCAGCAGCCCGGGACAGGACTACGGCTACACCTTC
TRBV2	TRBJ2-1	TRBD2	CASSDVLAGGPYEQFF	TGTGCCAGCAGTGATGTGCTAGCGGGAGGGCCCTATGAGCAGTTCTTC
TRBV5-6	TRBJ2-1	TRBD2	CASSLAGTSGRKFF	TGTGCCAGCAGCTTGGCGGGGACTAGCGGGAGAAAGTTCTTC
TRBV9	TRBJ1-2	NA	CASSLRQNYGYTF	TGTGCCAGCAGCCTACGACAGAACTATGGCTACACCTTC
TRBV12-3/TRBV12-4	TRBJ1-2	NA	CASSYSSNYGYTF	TGTGCCAGCAGTTACAGTTCTAACTATGGCTACACCTTC
TRBV5-1	TRBJ2-4	NA	CASSPGTVIKNIQYF	TGCGCCAGCAGCCCTGGGACCGTCATCAAAAACATTCAGTACTTC
TRBV5-4	TRBJ1-1	NA	CASSLGGNTEAFF	TGTGCCAGCAGCTTAGGAGGGAACACTGAAGCTTTCTTT
TRBV19	TRBJ2-7	NA	CASSIRGSLYF	TGTGCCAGTAGTATCCGGGGAAGTTTGTACTTC
TRBV4-1	TRBJ2-6	TRBD2	CASSVQGLGSSGANVLTF	TGCGCCAGCAGCGTCCAGGGACTAGGGTCCTCTGGGGCCAACGTCCTGACTTTC
TRBV14	TRBJ2-7	NA	CASSQYIAAGSYEQYF	TGTGCCAGCAGCCAATACATCGCGGCGGGTTCCTACGAGCAGTACTTC
TRBV30	TRBJ1-3	NA	CAWSVQAGNTIYF	TGTGCCTGGAGTGTACAAGCTGGAAACACCATATATTTT